Listed here are 4 T cell receptor beta chains from one sample, sequenced in a study of T cells in Graves' hyperthyroidism and ophthalmopathy. Authors of the study amplified TCR beta CDR3 regions from RNA transcripts. First-round RT-PCR of the TCR CDR3 relied on the HTBI primer set. TCRdb analysed the multiplex PCR reads with MiXCR anew, one entry per CDR3 protein. In the table there are roughly 710,000 distinct CDR3 sequences, approximately 36% of which are singletons. The specimen was blood. These receptors all stem from a woman aged 35 to 49 with Graves' hyperthyroidism.

The table lists this clonotype with many counts. The chain uses TRBV24-1 and TRBJ1-2; the D gene is possibly TRBD1 (5 bases). Trimming took 3 bases from V and 3 from J, leaving 7 bases between them. Germline V gives CDR1 KGHDR, CDR2 SFDVKD. The CDR3 sequence is 13 residues long. The CDR3 here is CATSDTTDYGYTF. CDR3 nucleotides: TGTGCCACCAGTGATACGACAGACTATGGCTACACCTTC.

The chain uses TRBV2 and TRBJ2-7, with 10 bases lining up with TRBD1. V lost 7 bases to trimming and J lost 6 bases; unmatched junction nucleotides: 21. The CDR3 has 18 amino acids. Germline lookup yields CDR1 SNHLY and CDR2 FYNNEI. The CDR3 DNA follows: TGTGCCAGCATTTTAAAGGGGGGACAGGGGTCATGGTCGTCCGAGCAGTACTTC. Its translation: CASILKGGQGSWSSEQYF.

There are many counts of this clonotype. The chain joins TRBV3-1 to TRBJ2-5, with no clear D. The CDR3 extends over 14 amino acids. CDR1 and CDR2 (germline): LGHDT, YNNKEL (reference sequence). Trimming removed 0 bases at V and 4 bases at J, with 9 bases between. The CDR3 DNA reads as TGTGCCAGCAGCCAAGACTTGGCACGAGAGACCCAGTACTTC. It is translated as CASSQDLARETQYF.

In this sample, this clonotype turned up a few times. One end of the junction does not line up with germline, which may come from a read error. This chain connects TRBV7-9 to TRBJ2-7; TRBD2 might be the D (7 bases). This CDR3 comprises 16 residues. Germline V CDR1 and CDR2: SEHNR, FQNEAQ (reference sequence). The CDR3 DNA follows: TGCGCCAGCAGCCAAGATCCGGGGGGCTGGGCCTACGAGCAGTACTTC. Translation: CASSQDPGGWAYEQYF.